Sequencing of this T cell receptor (beta chain) was carried out in a study of blood T cell repertoires in COVID-19. The wider study: Sites across the United States, Italy and Spain contributed samples from acute and convalescent COVID-19. T cells, B-cell-depleted T cells, or PBMCs provided the cDNA or gDNA that served as material.

V was clipped by 0 bases and J by 0 bases; unmatched bases: 7. Germline V gives CDR1 KGHDR, CDR2 SFDVKD. The CDR3 totals 18 residues. In the authors' workflow: Quantification of nucleated cells was approximated via reference gene primer amplification. Produced via immunoSEQ multiplex PCR; TCRdb's table is partial and in-frame only. The DNA was the basis for D and trimming; V, J and clone size are from that table. The profile covers roughly 250,000 clones, with about 83% appearing a single time and more than 4% taken by the ten largest. What was sequenced was peripheral blood. The receptor was isolated from a middle-aged man with acute or convalescent COVID-19. The chain carries TRBV24-1 and TRBJ2-1; TRBD2 matches 7 bases. DNA of the CDR3: TGTGCCACCAGTGATTTGCCCCTACGCGGGAGCTCCTACAATGAGCAGTTCTTC. Protein product: CATSDLPLRGSSYNEQFF.